The next 17 T cell receptor beta chains were all read from a single sample in a study of somatic mutations in cytotoxic T cells in rheumatoid arthritis. Here immunoSEQ multiplex PCR was the method, and the copy in TCRdb shows in-frame clones only, minus some. The table includes about 14,000 clones, just over 90% detected once. The source material was CD4+ T cells sorted from blood. The receptors originated from a man in his 70s with rheumatoid arthritis.

This clone occurred once. The chain couples TRBV28 to TRBJ1-5, with 7 bases fitting TRBD1. The germline CDR1 and CDR2 sequences are MDHEN and SYDVKM. V lost 2 bases to trimming and J lost 8 bases; unmatched junction nucleotides: 9. This CDR3 contains 15 residues. The CDR3 DNA is TGTGCCAGCAGTTTAGGTACAGGGGCCGGGGAGCCCCAGCATTTT. Protein: CASSLGTGAGEPQHF.

The rearrangement joins TRBV19 to TRBJ2-5; D is perhaps TRBD2 (7 bases). CDR1 is LNHDA and CDR2 is SQIVND in the germline V gene (reference sequence). This CDR3 contains 13 residues. Trimming left V 4 bases short and J 6 bases short, with 12 bases between. For the CDR3, the DNA is TGTGCCAGTAGTAGCGGGGGCGGAAAGACCCAGTACTTC. Its protein is CASSSGGGKTQYF.

The J gene is TRBJ2-7, the V gene TRBV18, with TRBD2 as a possible D gene (6 bases). CDR1 KGHSH and CDR2 LQKENI come from the germline V gene. This CDR3 contains 15 residues. The germline V and J ends were trimmed by 3 bases and 1 base, with 13 bases remaining between them. The CDR3 bases are TGTGCCAGCTCACCGGTTGGGCGGGAATCCTACGAGCAGTACTTC. It specifies CASSPVGRESYEQYF.

The chain recombines TRBV10-3 with TRBJ2-6, with D possibly TRBD1 on 6 matching bases. This CDR3 has 18 amino acids. Germline values: CDR1 ENHRY, CDR2 SYGVKD. V was pared by 0 bases and J by 0 bases, with 12 bases between. CDR3 sequence reads: CAISESSSRGSGANVLTF. The CDR3 nucleotides read TGTGCCATCAGTGAGTCGTCGTCCAGGGGCTCTGGGGCCAACGTCCTGACTTTC.

The V and J genes are TRBV30 and TRBJ2-4; 8 nucleotides match TRBD1. Germline V gene data show CDR1 as GTSNPN and CDR2 as SVGIG (reference sequence). Trimming took 0 bases from V and 8 from J; bases not matched to a gene: 6. The CDR3 is 14 amino acids. This CDR3 is CAWSVGQGGDIQYF. Here the CDR3 DNA reads TGTGCCTGGAGTGTTGGACAGGGAGGAGACATTCAGTACTTC.

The genes are TRBV6-5 and TRBJ1-6; a possible D gene is TRBD1 (6 bases). The V gene's germline CDR1 is MNHEY and CDR2 SVGAGI. Trimming left V 0 bases short and J 8 bases short, with 11 bases between. The CDR3 length is 15 residues. The CDR3 is CASSYSSRGDSPLHF. The CDR3 bases are TGTGCCAGCAGTTACTCGAGCAGGGGAGATTCACCCCTCCACTTT.

The chain couples TRBV2 to TRBJ1-3; TRBD1 aligns across 7 bases. The V gene's germline CDR1 is SNHLY and CDR2 FYNNEI. The V and J ends lost 6 bases and 3 bases, in that order; junction bases with no gene match: 11. The length of the CDR3 is 16 residues. The DNA of the CDR3 is TGTGCCAGCAGGGAGCGCCAGGGGGAATATGGAAACACCATATATTTT. This sequence encodes CASRERQGEYGNTIYF.

V usage is TRBV5-1 and J usage is TRBJ2-7; D might be TRBD1 (5 bases). The CDR3 sequence is 16 residues long. In germline, CDR1 is SGHRS, CDR2 YFSETQ. Between the trimmed V and J ends, which lost 0 bases and 0 bases, there was a span of 13 bases. The CDR3 DNA sequence: TGCGCCAGCAGCTTGGATCCAGGGTCAACCTCCTACGAGCAGTACTTC. Protein: CASSLDPGSTSYEQYF.

The rearrangement links TRBV7-8 to TRBJ1-5, with TRBD1 as a possible D gene (6 bases). Trimming left V 4 bases short and J 2 bases short, with 9 bases between. This CDR3 has 14 residues. Germline CDR1 SGHVS, CDR2 FQNEAQ. The CDR3 here is CASSSYRGNQPQHF. CDR3 nucleotides: TGTGCCAGCAGCTCCTACAGGGGCAATCAGCCCCAGCATTTT.

The chain couples TRBV19 to TRBJ2-1, with 7 bases identical to TRBD2. Germline V CDR1 and CDR2: LNHDA, SQIVND (reference sequence). This CDR3 is 13 amino acids long. J was trimmed by 7 bases and V by 8 bases; bases with no gene match: 8. CDR3 protein: CASRGGEWNEQFF. CDR3 nucleotides: TGTGCCAGTCGGGGAGGGGAGTGGAATGAGCAGTTCTTC.

This chain uses TRBV9 with TRBJ2-1; perhaps TRBD1 as D (5 bases). The CDR3 has 14 amino acids. The V end was cut by 1 base, the J end by 9 bases, with 14 bases between. The V gene's germline CDR1 is SGDLS and CDR2 YYNGEE. DNA for the CDR3: TGTGCCAGCAGCGTACGGCAGGGTCACGGTGAGCAGTTCTTC. Protein sequence: CASSVRQGHGEQFF.

This rearrangement joins TRBV30 to TRBJ2-5; 8 bases line up with TRBD2. Germline CDR1 and CDR2: GTSNPN and SVGIG (reference sequence). The CDR3 consists of 14 residues. V trimming: 0 bases; J trimming: 3 bases; junction bases outside the gene matches: 3. This CDR3 reads CAWSVRAGEETQYF. The CDR3 bases are TGTGCCTGGAGTGTACGAGCGGGGGAAGAGACCCAGTACTTC.

The chain links TRBV6-6 to TRBJ1-5, with 7 bases that match TRBD1. The CDR3 is 13 amino acids. Trimming took 8 bases from V and 2 from J; bases not matched to a gene: 3. Looked up from germline, CDR1 is MNHNY and CDR2 is SVGAGI (reference sequence). The CDR3 DNA reads as TGTGCCAGCGTTGACAGGGGCAATCAGCCCCAGCATTTT. Translated: CASVDRGNQPQHF.

The genes are TRBV18 and TRBJ2-4, with a possible D match to TRBD2 (7 bases). CDR1 KGHSH and CDR2 LQKENI come from the germline V gene. The CDR3 sequence is 15 residues long. V was pared by 6 bases and J by 9 bases, with 21 bases between. CDR3 amino acids: CASSVGGTNPTIQYF. CDR3 DNA sequence: TGTGCCAGCTCTGTCGGGGGGACAAATCCTACCATTCAGTACTTC.

The chain combines TRBV5-1 with TRBJ2-1, with D maybe TRBD2 (6 bases). CDR1 and CDR2 (germline): SGHRS, YFSETQ. This CDR3 is 14 amino acids long. V was shortened by 4 bases and J by 6 bases, with 14 bases between the two germline ends. The CDR3 region has the DNA TGCGCCAGCAGCGATCGGGGAGGCCCCAATGAGCAGTTCTTC. This codes for CASSDRGGPNEQFF.

J is TRBJ2-7 and V is TRBV6-5; D unresolved. The CDR3 consists of 10 residues. Per germline, CDR1 MNHEY and CDR2 SVGAGI. V was pared by 8 bases and J by 4 bases, with 6 bases between. CDR3 amino acids: CASGRYEQYF. The DNA for the CDR3 is TGTGCCAGCGGCAGGTACGAGCAGTACTTC.

This chain links TRBV5-1 with TRBJ2-7, with 7 bases identical to TRBD1. From germline, CDR1 is SGHRS and CDR2 YFSETQ. The CDR3 is 15 amino acids. Unmatched junction bases numbered 7, after V lost 0 bases and J lost 4 bases. CDR3 bases: TGCGCCAGCAGCTTGGCTGGGACAGCCCCATACGAGCAGTACTTC. Its protein product is CASSLAGTAPYEQYF.